These 15 T cell receptor beta chains were sequenced from one sample in a study of tumor and adjacent non-tumor tissue in lung cancer. A modified ARM-PCR protocol with three rounds of nested PCR amplified TCRbeta. TCRdb itself ran the multiplex PCR reads through MiXCR, one entry per CDR3 protein. Of about 200,000 distinct CDR3 sequences listed, 70% to 75% were seen once; the top ten hold 25%. This sample's RNA came from whole unsorted tissue. The sequencing input was lung tumor tissue. These TCRs come from a man aged 55 to 70 with non-small cell lung cancer.

This clonotype occurred many times. The genes are TRBV6-2 or TRBV6-3 and TRBJ2-7; D might be TRBD1 (6 bases). The germline CDR1 and CDR2 sequences are MNHEY and SVGEGT. There are 14 residues in the CDR3. With 4 bases removed from V and 3 bases from J, the gap between germline ends came to 13 bases. The DNA of the CDR3 is TGTGCCAGCAGTTCTCGGGACACATACTACGAGCAGTACTTC. Translated, it gives CASSSRDTYYEQYF.

In its sample, this clonotype was seen many times. This rearrangement joins TRBV20-1 to TRBJ2-3, with D perhaps being TRBD1 or TRBD2 (6 bases each). Germline V lookup: CDR1 DFQATT, CDR2 SNEGSKA (reference sequence). The CDR3 sequence is 14 residues long. Trimming left V 6 bases short and J 3 bases short, with 16 bases between. The CDR3 spells CSAKGGLKTDTQYF. CDR3 in DNA: TGCAGTGCAAAGGGGGGCTTGAAGACAGATACGCAGTATTTT.

On this clonotype itself: Likely a read error: the CDR3 ends without its conserved phenylalanine or tryptophan. The chain couples TRBV12-3 or TRBV12-4 to TRBJ2-2; 9 bases align to TRBD1. The CDR3 has 14 amino acids. The V segment lost 7 bases and the J segment 5 bases; nucleotides outside the gene matches: 5. In DNA, the CDR3 is TGTGCCAGCAAACAGGGGGCAAGAACCGGGGAGCTGTTTTCT. This translates into CASKQGARTGELFS.

Points on this clonotype: One junction end does not reproduce the germline sequence, and a read error may be involved. The V and J genes are TRBV4-2 and TRBJ2-1; D not resolved. CDR1 is LGHNA, CDR2 YNFKEQ, per germline. This CDR3 has 12 residues. CDR3: CANSRDSNEQFF. The CDR3 nucleotides are TGTGCCAACAGCCGAGATAGTAATGAGCAGTTCTTC.

This clonotype was observed a single time. At one end the junction does not follow the germline gene, possibly because of a read error. This chain joins TRBV11-2 and TRBJ2-1; D gene uncertain. Germline loops: CDR1 SGHAT, CDR2 FQNNGV. The CDR3 spans 16 residues. This CDR3 reads CASSLRPDSSHNEQFF. The CDR3 DNA reads as TGTGCCAGCAGCTTACGGCCGGATAGCTCCCACAATGAGCAGTTCTTC.

As regards this clonotype: The germline gene is not matched at one end of the junction; a read error may be the cause. The rearrangement uses TRBV28 and TRBJ1-6; no clear D. Germline values: CDR1 MDHEN, CDR2 SYDVKM. The length of the CDR3 is 14 residues. CDR3 sequence: CASNLIPYNSPLHF. CDR3 bases: TGTGCCAGCAATTTAATTCCTTATAATTCACCCCTCCACTTT.

With respect to this clonotype: Its ends do not fully match the called genes, so a read error is possible. This chain connects TRBV5-1 to TRBJ2-3; 9 bases align to TRBD1. CDR3 length: 15 residues. Germline values: CDR1 SGHRS, CDR2 YFSETQ. This CDR3 reads CASSRGQGGTDTEYF. CDR3 nucleotides: TGCGCCAGCAGCCGGGGACAGGGTGGGACAGATACGGAGTATTTT.

As regards this clonotype: This CDR3 is missing its conserved last phenylalanine or tryptophan, likely due to a read error. The chain combines TRBV11-1 with TRBJ2-3; no clear D. The CDR3 length is 15 residues. Germline V gene sequence: CDR1 SGHAT, CDR2 FQDESV (reference sequence). The CDR3 reads CASTLGPYGTDTQYL. The CDR3 DNA is TGTGCCAGCACCTTAGGGCCCTACGGCACAGATACGCAGTATTTG.

The rearrangement joins TRBV20-1 to TRBJ2-7; 10 bases are a match to TRBD1. V lost 6 bases to trimming and J lost 7 bases; unmatched junction nucleotides: 6. The CDR3 is 12 residues long. The germline gives CDR1 DFQATT, CDR2 SNEGSKA (reference sequence). CDR3 sequence: CSARQGAYEQYF. The CDR3 coding sequence is TGCAGTGCGAGACAGGGGGCATATGAGCAGTACTTC.

Comment on this clonotype: With a much larger clone just one base away, this may be a read error. The chain employs TRBV5-4 and TRBJ2-3; 10 bases line up with TRBD2. V lost 3 bases and J lost 2; bases outside the gene matches: 6. The CDR3 has 16 amino acids. CDR1 and CDR2 (germline): SGHNT, YYREEE (reference sequence). CDR3 DNA: TGTGCCAGCAGCTGGAGGCTAGCGGGAGACACAGATACGCAGTATTTT. This encodes CASSWRLAGDTDTQYF.

In the case of this clonotype: Sequence at one end of the junction differs from germline and may be a read error. The genes are TRBV5-1 and TRBJ1-1; D gene uncertain. The CDR3 covers 14 residues. Per the germline V gene, CDR1 is SGHRS and CDR2 is YFSETQ. The CDR3 loop is CASSLEVGNAEAFF. As DNA, the CDR3 is TGCGCCAGCAGCTTGGAGGTGGGGAACGCTGAAGCTTTCTTT.

The count of this clonotype is one. The chain uses TRBV7-3 and TRBJ2-3; D is unresolved. CDR3 length equals 14 residues. With 0 bases removed from V and 0 bases from J, the gap between germline ends came to 4 bases. Germline CDR1 and CDR2: SGHTA and FQGTGA. The CDR3 bases are TGTGCCAGCAGCTTAACGGTCAGCACAGATACGCAGTATTTT. It codes for CASSLTVSTDTQYF.

Note on this clonotype: This may come from a read error, since a much larger clone is one base off. The conserved phenylalanine or tryptophan normally closing the CDR3 is absent here, so this likely arose from a read error. The chain carries TRBV6-4 and TRBJ2-3; D call uncertain. CDR3 size: 13 residues. Germline values: CDR1 MRHNA, CDR2 SNTAGT. The V gene lost 2 bases and the J gene lost 2 bases, with 5 bases spanning the gap. The CDR3 reads CASSDGYTDTQYL. The CDR3, as DNA: TGTGCCAGCAGTGACGGCTACACAGATACGCAGTATTTA.

The chain employs TRBV20-1 and TRBJ2-7, with a tentative D call TRBD2 (7 bases). Looked up from germline, CDR1 is DFQATT and CDR2 is SNEGSKA (reference sequence). Deletions cut 6 bases from V and 6 bases from J, with 15 bases between. CDR3 length: 12 residues. CDR3 coding DNA: TGCAGTGCCGTAGGGGGGGACTCCGAGCAGTACTTC. It specifies CSAVGGDSEQYF.

About this clonotype: This may stem from a read error, because a much larger clone lies one nucleotide away. The chain combines TRBV20-1 with TRBJ1-2; no clear D. The CDR3 length is 15 residues. CDR1 is DFQATT, CDR2 SNEGSKA, per germline (reference sequence). The CDR3 nucleotides are TGCAGTGCTAGAGATGCCTTCTATCCTAACTATGGCTACATCTTC. Translating it yields CSARDAFYPNYGYIF.